A selection of T cell receptor beta chains follows, all from one sample in a study of T cell changes during pregnancy in multiple sclerosis. Sequencing was performed with immunoSEQ multiplex PCR; in TCRdb, only in-frame clones are kept and a portion is missing. The sample yields over 25,000 clones, almost 90% seen once. The source material was CD8+ T cells from peripheral blood mononuclear cells, sampled in the second trimester of pregnancy. These receptor sequences come from a female donor with multiple sclerosis, enrolled in a pregnancy study. The CDR3 runs from the conserved cysteine through the conserved F or W. D genes are given only for firm matches. Not all rows give a size; the values are once, few, many and, for expanded clones, a class.

TRBV13	TRBD1	-	TRBJ1-1	TGTGCCAGCGGGGATGGACAGGGGAACACTGAAGCTTTCTTT	CASGDGQGNTEAFF
TRBV25-1	-	-	TRBJ1-4	TGTGCCAGCAGTGAAGCCCGAGTTGAAAAACTGTTTTTT	CASSEARVEKLFF
TRBV4-1	TRBD2	-	TRBJ2-1	TGCGCCAGCAGTTCAAGGACTAGCGGGGGGGCAAATGAGCAGTTCTTC	CASSSRTSGGANEQFF
TRBV10-3	-	-	TRBJ1-1	TGTGCCATCATCCCATCGGGAGGGAGCACTGAAGCTTTCTTT	CAIIPSGGSTEAFF
TRBV16	-	-	TRBJ1-1	TGTGCCAGCAGCCAGGAGCTGTGGAACACTGAAGCTTTCTTT	CASSQELWNTEAFF
TRBV10-3	-	-	TRBJ2-7	TGTGCCATCAGTGAGTCAGGAGGGAAGCCCTACGAGCAGTACTTC	CAISESGGKPYEQYF
TRBV6-1	-	-	TRBJ2-7	TGTGCCAGCAGTGAAAACGGGGGAGGCGACTACGAGCAGTACTTC	CASSENGGGDYEQYF
TRBV5-8	TRBD1	few	TRBJ2-7	TGTGCCAGCAGCTTGGGGGACAGCTCCTACGAGCAGTACTTC	CASSLGDSSYEQYF
TRBV6-1	-	-	TRBJ2-7	TGTGCCAGCAGTGACTCGGAGATCTTACGAGAGCAGTACTTC	CASSDSEILREQYF
TRBV28	-	-	TRBJ1-1	TGTGCCAGCATCCTAAGACTCGACTGGGGACTAGAAGCTTTCTTT	CASILRLDWGLEAFF
TRBV27	TRBD1	-	TRBJ2-2	TGTGCCAGCAGTCCCGGGACAGACTACACCGGGGAGCTGTTTTTT	CASSPGTDYTGELFF
TRBV9	TRBD1	-	TRBJ2-7	TGTGCCAGCAGCCCTTGGACAGGGGGAAACACCGGGGACGAGCAGTACTTC	CASSPWTGGNTGDEQYF
TRBV6-5	-	-	TRBJ1-5	TGTGCCAGCAGTGAGGGTGAAGGCAATCAGCCCCAGCATTTT	CASSEGEGNQPQHF
TRBV2	TRBD1	-	TRBJ2-1	TGTGCCACGTGGGACAGGCGAAGCTCCTACAATGAGCAGTTCTTC	CATWDRRSSYNEQFF
TRBV19	-	once	TRBJ1-4	TGTGCCAGTAGGTCCCCGGGGGCAACTAATGAAAAACTGTTTTTT	CASRSPGATNEKLFF
TRBV5-4	-	-	TRBJ1-1	TGTGCCAGCATCCGGGGCACTGAAGCTTTCTTT	CASIRGTEAFF
TRBV19	-	-	TRBJ1-2	TGTGCCAGTAGTATAAACTGGGAGGCGCAGGCCTATGGCTACACCTTC	CASSINWEAQAYGYTF
TRBV5-6	-	once	TRBJ2-7	TGTGCCAGCAGCTTCGAGGGACTCTACGAGCAGTACTTC	CASSFEGLYEQYF
TRBV7-3	TRBD1	once	TRBJ1-2	TGTGCCAGCAGCTTAACTGGGGACAGGGACTATGGCTACACCTTC	CASSLTGDRDYGYTF
TRBV7-2	-	-	TRBJ2-5	TGTGCCAGCAGCCCCGGTGGGACCCAGTACTTC	CASSPGGTQYF
TRBV30	TRBD1	-	TRBJ1-6	TGTGCCTGGAGCCCGACAGGGGCTTCACCCCTCCACTTT	CAWSPTGASPLHF
TRBV7-8	-	-	TRBJ1-1	TGTGCCAGCAGCTTAGGCACAGGCACGTCGTTCACTGAAGCTTTCTTT	CASSLGTGTSFTEAFF
TRBV16	-	-	TRBJ2-1	TGTGCCAGCAGCCTGGCGCCGGGAACCTACAATGAGCAGTTCTTC	CASSLAPGTYNEQFF
TRBV7-3	-	-	TRBJ1-3	TGTGCCAGCAGCCTAGGAGGAACTGGAAACACCATATATTTT	CASSLGGTGNTIYF
TRBV29-1	TRBD1	-	TRBJ2-7	TGCAGCATCCTGGACCCCCGGACAGGGGGCGGGTACGAGCAGTACTTC	CSILDPRTGGGYEQYF
TRBV6-1	-	-	TRBJ1-1	TGTGCCAGCAGTCCCTTGGGGGGGGGACCCACTGAAGCTTTCTTT	CASSPLGGGPTEAFF
TRBV15	-	-	TRBJ1-1	TGTGCCACCAGCAGAGATAATAGTGTGGCAGGACCAGGGGTGACTGAAGCTTTCTTT	CATSRDNSVAGPGVTEAFF
TRBV29-1	-	once	TRBJ1-2	TGCAGCGGGACCACCGGGGGGAGCTATGGCTACACCTTC	CSGTTGGSYGYTF
TRBV10-2	-	-	TRBJ2-1	TGCGCCAGCACCATGGACGGGATAAGCTCCTACAATGAGCAGTTCTTC	CASTMDGISSYNEQFF
TRBV11-2	TRBD2	-	TRBJ2-1	TGTGCCAGCAGCTTTTCGACTAGCGGGGACAATGAGCAGTTCTTC	CASSFSTSGDNEQFF
TRBV6-5	-	many	TRBJ2-2	TGTGCCAGCAGTTTGAATCGGGATAACACCGGGGAGCTGTTTTTT	CASSLNRDNTGELFF
TRBV2	-	-	TRBJ1-5	TGTGCCAGCAGTGGAGCAGGGTCAGGGCAGCCCCAGCATTTT	CASSGAGSGQPQHF
TRBV6-6	TRBD1	-	TRBJ1-2	TGTGCCAGCAGCTTGGACAGGGTCTATGGCTACACCTTC	CASSLDRVYGYTF
TRBV19	-	-	TRBJ1-1	TGTGCCAGTAGTAAGTGGTTTGAGTCCTCCACTGAAGCTTTCTTT	CASSKWFESSTEAFF
TRBV13	TRBD2	-	TRBJ2-5	TGTGCCAGCAGCTTAGTTCGTGGGGGGGGAGAGACCCAGTACTTC	CASSLVRGGGETQYF
TRBV30	-	-	TRBJ1-1	TGTGCCTGGAGTTGGAGAGGAAGGGCTTTCTTT	CAWSWRGRAFF
TRBV6-4	-	-	TRBJ2-1	TGTGCCAGCAGTGGCAGGGGGGACTACAATGAGCAGTTCTTC	CASSGRGDYNEQFF
TRBV5-6	-	-	TRBJ2-5	TGTGCCAGCAGCTTGTTTGGGGGCCGGGAGACCCAGTACTTC	CASSLFGGRETQYF
TRBV10-1	-	-	TRBJ2-1	TGCGCCACCCAACCTAAGACTAGCTCCTACAATGAGCAGTTCTTC	CATQPKTSSYNEQFF
TRBV4-2	TRBD2	-	TRBJ2-7	TGTGCCAGCAGCCAAGACCCCTCGGGGGGATCGGCCGAGCAGTACTTC	CASSQDPSGGSAEQYF
TRBV5-1	-	-	TRBJ1-2	TGCGCCAGCAGCTTGCCGGTGTCGTCAGGTCATAACTATGGCTACACCTTC	CASSLPVSSGHNYGYTF
TRBV14	-	-	TRBJ2-1	TGTGCCAGCAGCCACATGGGGGGGAATGAGGGGGGATACAATGAGCAGTTCTTC	CASSHMGGNEGGYNEQFF
TRBV10-2	TRBD2	-	TRBJ2-3	TGCGCCAGCATGCTAGCGGGGGGGCAGTCAGATACGCAGTATTTT	CASMLAGGQSDTQYF
TRBV25-1	TRBD1	-	TRBJ2-2	TGTGCCAGCAGTGAAGGACAGGGCCACACCGGGGAGCTGTTTTTT	CASSEGQGHTGELFF
TRBV23-1	TRBD1	-	TRBJ1-2	TGCGCCAGCACCCCCGCCCCCCACAGGGGAGAGTATGGCTACACCTTC	CASTPAPHRGEYGYTF
TRBV4-1	TRBD1	-	TRBJ1-1	TGCGCCAGCAGCCGCGCGCCAGGGCCGGACAGGGCCGAAGCTTTCTTT	CASSRAPGPDRAEAFF
TRBV2	TRBD1	once	TRBJ2-7	TGTGCCAGCAGTGAATGGTGGACAGGGAGTAACGAGCAGTACTTC	CASSEWWTGSNEQYF
TRBV5-1	TRBD2	-	TRBJ2-2	TGCGCCAGCAGGATGGGGGAACTAGCGGGGACCGGGGAGCTGTTTTTT	CASRMGELAGTGELFF
TRBV2	-	-	TRBJ2-7	TGTGCCAGCAACCTAGGACGGCCCTTAGCGACCTACGAGCAGTACTTC	CASNLGRPLATYEQYF
TRBV6-1	TRBD1	-	TRBJ1-5	TGTGCCAGCAGTGAAGCATCAGGGGGCGGTCAGCCCCAGCATTTT	CASSEASGGGQPQHF
TRBV6-4	-	few	TRBJ2-2	TGTGCCAGCAGCCCGGTAGGCGGGGACTCGGGCGGGGAGCTGTTTTTT	CASSPVGGDSGGELFF
TRBV6-5	-	-	TRBJ2-1	TGTGCCAGCAGTTACGAGGGTAACGCCTACAATGAGCAGTTCTTC	CASSYEGNAYNEQFF
TRBV21-1	-	-	TRBJ2-3	TGTGCCAGCAGCAAAGGGGACAGGCCCGGGCATACGCAGTATTTT	CASSKGDRPGHTQYF
TRBV4-1	-	-	TRBJ2-3	TGCGCCAGCAGCCAAGATGTGCCAGGACCGGGGAATACGCAGTATTTT	CASSQDVPGPGNTQYF
TRBV5-1	-	few	TRBJ2-7	TGCGCCAGCAGCCCCCTAGACTCTGGCTACGAGCAGTACTTC	CASSPLDSGYEQYF
TRBV5-6	TRBD1	-	TRBJ1-2	TGTGCCAGCAGCTCATACGTCCTCGACAGGGACGGTTATGGCTACACCTTC	CASSSYVLDRDGYGYTF
TRBV7-9	-	-	TRBJ1-2	TGTGCCAGCAGCTTTGACGCAGGGATTATCTATGGCTACACCTTC	CASSFDAGIIYGYTF
TRBV4-1	-	-	TRBJ1-1	TGCGCCAGCAGCCAAGGGCCCGGGTTTGACACTGAAGCTTTCTTT	CASSQGPGFDTEAFF